These 30 T cell receptor beta chains were sequenced from one sample in a study of cytomegalovirus exposure and HLA in healthy donors. The PCR made use of 60 Vbeta and 13 Jbeta primers. TCRdb keeps only in-frame clones here, not all; method: immunoSEQ multiplex PCR. This table holds 150,000 to 200,000 clones, 70% to 80% found once. Source material: PBMCs. These receptors all stem from a woman aged 50 to 60 in good health and CMV-seronegative.

This sequence joins TRBV10-3 and TRBJ2-3; D unresolved. V shed 5 bases and J shed 4 bases, with 4 bases lying between them. The germline CDR1 and CDR2 sequences are ENHRY and SYGVKD. The CDR3 is 11 amino acids. The CDR3 region has the DNA TGTGCCATCAGTTCGGCAGATACGCAGTATTTT. Its protein product is CAISSADTQYF.

The V gene is TRBV19, the J gene TRBJ2-5, with TRBD1 identical over 9 bases. J gave up 4 bases and V 4 bases, and 1 base lay outside the gene matches. The CDR3 is 13 amino acids. CDR1 is LNHDA, CDR2 SQIVND, per germline (reference sequence). The CDR3 protein is CASSKDRGETQYF. In DNA, the CDR3 is TGTGCCAGTAGTAAGGACAGGGGAGAGACCCAGTACTTC.

The chain has TRBV6-1 and TRBJ1-2, with D perhaps matching TRBD1 (5 bases). Germline V lookup: CDR1 MNHNS, CDR2 SASEGT. Trimming left V 4 bases short and J 8 bases short, with 17 bases between. This CDR3 has 14 amino acids. The CDR3 bases are TGTGCCAGCAGTGTAAAGGGACTGTCGGTAGGCTACACCTTC. Protein product: CASSVKGLSVGYTF.

The J gene is TRBJ1-2, the V gene TRBV25-1; 8 positions agree with TRBD1. CDR3 length: 14 residues. Per germline, CDR1 MGHDK and CDR2 SYGVNS. V shed 6 bases, J shed 7 bases, and the junction held 10 bases outside the gene matches. CDR3 nucleotides: TGTGCCAGCAGCATGACAGGGGAGAGTGGTGGCTACACCTTC. This codes for CASSMTGESGGYTF.

V and J are TRBV6-6 and TRBJ1-4, with D possibly TRBD1 on 5 matching bases. V was shortened by 6 bases and J by 10 bases, with 12 bases between the two germline ends. The CDR3 has 12 amino acids. Germline V gene data show CDR1 as MNHNY and CDR2 as SVGAGI (reference sequence). Here the CDR3 reads CASSLPGGKLFF. CDR3 coding DNA: TGTGCCAGCAGCCTACCCGGGGGAAAACTGTTTTTT.

On this clone itself: Compared with germline, one end of the junction differs, possibly owing to a read error. The chain uses TRBV7-9 and TRBJ1-1, with 7 bases fitting TRBD1. The length of the CDR3 is 15 residues. CDR1 and CDR2 (germline): SEHNR, FQNEAQ (reference sequence). Here the CDR3 DNA reads TGTTCCAGCAGCCTGACGGGACAGCTGAACACTGAAGCTTTCTTT. The encoded protein is CSSSLTGQLNTEAFF. The full variable domain, completed using reference TRBV7-9 and TRBJ1-1, is DTGVSQNPRHKITKRGQNVTFRCDPISEHNRLYWYRQTLGQGPEFLTYFQNEAQLEKSRLLSDRFSAERPKGSFSTLEIQRTEQGDSAMYLCSSSLTGQLNTEAFFGQGTRLTVV.

V and J are TRBV27 and TRBJ2-4; 10 nucleotides agree with TRBD1. The CDR3 totals 16 residues. Germline CDR1 and CDR2: MNHEY and SMNVEV (reference sequence). The V gene end was trimmed by 5 bases and the J gene end by 1 base; junction bases not matched to a gene: 5. CDR3 nucleotide sequence: TGTGCCAGCAGTCCGGGACAGGGGTTCGCCAAAAACATTCAGTACTTC. Its protein product is CASSPGQGFAKNIQYF.

The chain combines TRBV2 with TRBJ2-7; 7 positions agree with TRBD1. The V and J ends lost 8 bases and 2 bases, in that order; junction bases with no gene match: 0. Germline CDR1 reads SNHLY; CDR2 reads FYNNEI. This CDR3 spans 11 amino acids. The CDR3 bases are TGTGCCAGCGGACAGGCCTACGAGCAGTACTTC. As protein: CASGQAYEQYF.

The chain combines TRBV29-1 with TRBJ1-2, with 7 bases fitting TRBD1. CDR3 length equals 16 residues. With V trimmed by 4 bases and J by 8 bases, 19 bases remained unmatched. Germline assignment: CDR1 SQVTM and CDR2 ANQGSEA. The CDR3 loop reads CSVGWDPGQPSGGYTF. The CDR3, as DNA: TGCAGCGTTGGATGGGATCCGGGACAGCCTTCGGGAGGCTACACCTTC.

The DNA for the CDR3 is TGTGCCAGCAGTGAGGGTCTGAGGAACACCATATATTTT. Translating gives CASSEGLRNTIYF. This chain links TRBV25-1 with TRBJ1-3, with D uncertain. Per germline, CDR1 MGHDK and CDR2 SYGVNS. Trimming took 3 bases from V and 7 from J, leaving 10 bases between them. This CDR3 has 13 amino acids.

The chain couples TRBV9 to TRBJ2-1; 11 bases align to TRBD2. The CDR3 runs 16 residues. V lost 3 bases, J lost 6 bases, and 8 bases stayed unmatched. CDR1 is SGDLS and CDR2 is YYNGEE in the germline V gene. CDR3: CASSATSGRLGNEQFF. The CDR3 DNA reads TGTGCCAGCAGCGCAACTAGCGGGAGACTGGGCAATGAGCAGTTCTTC.

CDR3 bases: TGTGCCAGCAGCTTGGGACTGCAATCTGAAAAACTGTTTTTT. This codes for CASSLGLQSEKLFF. The chain employs TRBV5-4 and TRBJ1-4; no reliable D call. Trimming took off 0 bases at V and 7 bases at J, with 10 bases between the two ends. CDR1 is SGHNT, CDR2 YYREEE, per germline (reference sequence). The CDR3 consists of 14 residues.

This clone appeared once. The J gene is TRBJ1-2, the V gene TRBV27; D gene unclear. The V and J ends lost 3 bases and 2 bases respectively, with 7 bases between them. In germline, CDR1 is MNHEY, CDR2 SMNVEV (reference sequence). This CDR3 spans 13 amino acids. In nucleotides, the CDR3 is TGTGCCAGCAGTTTTGGCACCAACTATGGCTACACCTTC. Residues: CASSFGTNYGYTF.

In its sample, this clone was seen a few times. This rearrangement joins TRBV5-6 to TRBJ2-3; 10 bases fit TRBD1. Germline lookup yields CDR1 SGHDT and CDR2 YYEEEE. The CDR3 totals 15 residues. After removal of 2 bases from V and 9 bases from J, the junction contained 9 bases not matched to a gene. CDR3 protein: CASSLTGQGVVTQYF. The CDR3 nucleotides read TGTGCCAGCAGCTTAACTGGACAGGGGGTAGTGACGCAGTATTTT. Variable domain in full (rest from reference TRBV5-6 and TRBJ2-3): DAGVTQSPTHLIKTRGQQVTLRCSPKSGHDTVSWYQQALGQGPQFIFQYYEEEERQRGNFPDRFSGHQFPNYSSELNVNALLLGDSALYLCASSLTGQGVVTQYFGPGTRLTVL.

This chain uses TRBV5-1 with TRBJ2-7; 7 positions match TRBD2. Germline CDR1 reads SGHRS; CDR2 reads YFSETQ. J gave up 4 bases and V 0 bases, and 7 bases lay outside the gene matches. This CDR3 is built from 15 residues. The CDR3 DNA is TGCGCCAGCAGCTTGGAGGGGACTATCCGTTACGAGCAGTACTTC. Its translation is CASSLEGTIRYEQYF.

The chain joins TRBV5-4 to TRBJ1-2; TRBD1 is a possible D gene (5 bases). Per germline, CDR1 SGHNT and CDR2 YYREEE (reference sequence). The CDR3 consists of 14 residues. Trimming took 0 bases from V and 2 from J, leaving 8 bases between them. The CDR3 spells CASSLGGINYGYTF. For the CDR3, the DNA is TGTGCCAGCAGCTTGGGGGGCATAAACTATGGCTACACCTTC.

This clone appeared once. The V and J genes are TRBV18 and TRBJ2-7; 8 nucleotides match TRBD1. This CDR3 spans 14 amino acids. CDR1 and CDR2 from the germline V gene are KGHSH and LQKENI. V dropped 3 bases and J dropped 7; count of bases not matched to a gene: 8. The chain's CDR3 is CASSPGGQGAEQYF. The CDR3 region has the DNA TGTGCCAGCTCACCGGGCGGACAGGGTGCGGAGCAGTACTTC.

The chain employs TRBV7-9 and TRBJ1-2, with TRBD1 identical over 7 bases. The CDR3 covers 16 residues. CDR1 SEHNR and CDR2 FQNEAQ come from the germline V gene (reference sequence). J gave up 3 bases and V 2 bases, and 9 bases lay outside the gene matches. The CDR3 coding sequence is TGTGCCAGCAGCTTATGGGTAGTACAGGGGCACTATGGCTACACCTTC. It yields the protein CASSLWVVQGHYGYTF.

This rearrangement joins TRBV6-5 to TRBJ2-3, with 7 bases fitting TRBD1. With 5 bases clipped from V and 8 bases from J, the junction kept 10 bases outside the gene matches. Germline V gene data show CDR1 as MNHEY and CDR2 as SVGAGI. CDR3 length: 14 residues. CDR3 amino acids: CASSQYDRAGTQYF. The CDR3 bases are TGTGCCAGCAGTCAGTATGACAGGGCCGGTACGCAGTATTTT.

The sample holds one count of this clone. The chain uses TRBV4-1 and TRBJ2-2, with 9 positions matching TRBD2. The CDR3 is 18 residues long. Germline V lookup: CDR1 MGHRA, CDR2 YSYEKL. J gave up 6 bases and V 4 bases, and 15 bases lay outside the gene matches. The chain's CDR3 is CASSPVAGVAYGAGELFF. The CDR3 bases are TGCGCCAGCAGCCCGGTAGCGGGAGTCGCATACGGCGCCGGGGAGCTGTTTTTT.

This clone has only a few counts. This chain joins TRBV28 and TRBJ1-5; D remains ambiguous. The CDR3 has 14 residues. The germline V gene encodes CDR1 MDHEN and CDR2 SYDVKM. Trimming pared 3 bases from V and 6 bases from J, leaving 12 bases between. For the CDR3, the DNA is TGTGCCAGCAGTTTGAGTAGGGCGGGTCAGCCCCAGCATTTT. This gives the protein CASSLSRAGQPQHF.

The chain uses TRBV18 and TRBJ2-2; D not resolved. The ends were cut back, 2 bases at V and 7 bases at J, with 14 bases in the middle. Per the germline V gene, CDR1 is KGHSH and CDR2 is LQKENI. This CDR3 comprises 15 residues. The CDR3 protein is CASSPWQVVDGELFF. The CDR3 DNA reads as TGTGCCAGCTCACCATGGCAGGTGGTGGACGGGGAGCTGTTTTTT.

The rearrangement links TRBV6-5 to TRBJ1-5; a weak D match, TRBD1 (5 bases). CDR1 is MNHEY and CDR2 is SVGAGI in the germline V gene. The CDR3 loop spans 14 amino acids. The ends were cut back, 8 bases at V and 0 bases at J, with 11 bases in the middle. The CDR3 loop reads CASGRGDSNQPQHF. The CDR3, as DNA: TGTGCCAGCGGTCGGGGGGATAGCAATCAGCCCCAGCATTTT.

The chain carries TRBV6-6 and TRBJ2-1; 7 bases align to TRBD2. Trimming took 8 bases from V and 1 from J; bases not matched to a gene: 8. There are 15 residues in the CDR3. Germline V gene sequence: CDR1 MNHNY, CDR2 SVGAGI (reference sequence). The CDR3 is CASALGGGSYNEQFF. The CDR3 DNA reads TGTGCCAGCGCCTTGGGGGGGGGTTCCTACAATGAGCAGTTCTTC.

The rearrangement links TRBV4-3 to TRBJ1-1; a weak D match, TRBD1 (5 bases). CDR3 length: 19 residues. Between the trimmed V and J ends, which lost 1 base and 2 bases, there was a span of 23 bases. Germline V gives CDR1 LGHNA, CDR2 YSLEER. CDR3 loop: CASSQGDLARGGKNTEAFF. The CDR3 DNA follows: TGCGCCAGCAGCCAAGGTGACCTAGCACGGGGGGGAAAAAACACTGAAGCTTTCTTT.

The sample holds one count of this clone. This chain connects TRBV15 to TRBJ1-1; maybe TRBD1 (6 bases). Germline CDR1 and CDR2: LNHNV and YYDKDF (reference sequence). The CDR3 covers 17 residues. V gave up 2 bases and J gave up 1 base, with 17 bases separating them. The CDR3 DNA reads as TGTGCCACCAGCAGATATACTGGACAGAAGACGAACACTGAAGCTTTCTTT. Its protein product is CATSRYTGQKTNTEAFF.

The chain has TRBV5-1 and TRBJ2-7, with 8 bases lining up with TRBD2. This CDR3 is built from 15 residues. V lost 4 bases to trimming and J lost 1 base; unmatched junction nucleotides: 7. The germline V gene has CDR1 SGHRS and CDR2 YFSETQ. The CDR3 loop is CASSAGGSASYEQYF. The DNA for the CDR3 is TGCGCCAGCAGCGCGGGGGGCTCGGCATCCTACGAGCAGTACTTC.

This clone was found once. The gene calls are TRBV5-4 and TRBJ2-1; D is possibly TRBD2 (6 bases). CDR1 SGHNT and CDR2 YYREEE come from the germline V gene (reference sequence). The CDR3 runs 15 residues. Trimming removed 4 bases at V and 7 bases at J, with 18 bases between. Here the CDR3 reads CASSIDYARGNEQFF. For the CDR3, the DNA is TGTGCCAGCAGCATCGACTATGCTCGGGGGAATGAGCAGTTCTTC.

This chain links TRBV2 with TRBJ1-2; the match to TRBD1 covers 8 bases. The germline V gene encodes CDR1 SNHLY and CDR2 FYNNEI. With 4 bases clipped from V and 2 bases from J, the junction kept 0 bases outside the gene matches. The CDR3 covers 13 residues. CDR3 DNA: TGTGCCAGCAGTGGACAGGGGAACTATGGCTACACCTTC. Translation: CASSGQGNYGYTF.

V usage is TRBV2 and J usage is TRBJ2-7, with TRBD2 as a possible D gene (5 bases). Looked up from germline, CDR1 is SNHLY and CDR2 is FYNNEI. Trimming removed 5 bases at V and 0 bases at J, with 14 bases between. The CDR3 sequence is 15 residues long. This CDR3 is CASSPRATYSYEQYF. The CDR3 bases are TGTGCCAGCAGTCCGAGGGCCACCTACTCCTACGAGCAGTACTTC. The variable domain in full, with the rest retrieved from reference TRBV2 and TRBJ2-7, is EPEVTQTPSHQVTQMGQEVILRCVPISNHLYFYWYRQILGQKVEFLVSFYNNEISEKSEIFDDQFSVERPDGSNFTLKIRSTKLEDSAMYFCASSPRATYSYEQYFGPGTRLTVT.